The rows below give T cell receptor beta chains drawn from one sample of a study of technical replicates of blood from several donors. Profiling relied on immunoSEQ multiplex PCR, and the TCRdb table lists in-frame clones only, not all of them. Among more than 90,000 clones, almost 96% were seen once, and the ten largest hold about 0.21%. Material for sequencing was T cells isolated from PBMCs. These receptors were taken from a human donor in good health. The CDR3 runs from the conserved cysteine through the conserved F or W. The order of the fields is clone size, V gene, J gene, D gene, CDR3 protein, CDR3 DNA. D genes are given only for firm matches. Clone size appears in some rows only: once, few, many, or a class for an expanded clone.

-	TRBV5-4	TRBJ2-7	-	CASSPLAESYEQYF	TGTGCCAGCAGCCCTTTAGCGGAATCCTACGAGCAGTACTTC
-	TRBV19	TRBJ1-5	-	CASSISTGHQPQHF	TGTGCCAGTAGTATTTCTACAGGTCATCAGCCCCAGCATTTT
once	TRBV9	TRBJ1-5	-	CASSVATGQPQHF	TGTGCCAGCAGCGTAGCTACAGGGCAGCCCCAGCATTTT
few	TRBV4-1	TRBJ1-2	-	CASSPENLYGYTF	TGCGCCAGCAGCCCGGAGAACCTCTATGGCTACACCTTC
-	TRBV5-6	TRBJ2-7	-	CASSYERSGSYEQYF	TGTGCCAGCAGCTATGAACGTAGCGGCTCCTACGAGCAGTACTTC
-	TRBV5-1	TRBJ2-7	TRBD1	CASSLLTGQGYEQYF	TGCGCCAGCAGCTTGCTCACCGGACAGGGGTACGAGCAGTACTTC
-	TRBV19	TRBJ1-5	TRBD1	CASSIGDRDQQPQHF	TGTGCCAGTAGTATAGGGGACAGGGATCAACAGCCCCAGCATTTT
once	TRBV28	TRBJ2-7	-	CASSLLGREVYEQYF	TGTGCCAGCAGTTTGTTGGGCAGGGAAGTTTACGAGCAGTACTTC
-	TRBV29-1	TRBJ2-2	TRBD2	CSAKLAGGYTGELFF	TGCAGCGCCAAGCTAGCGGGCGGTTACACCGGGGAGCTGTTTTTT
-	TRBV28	TRBJ2-7	TRBD2	CASSTSGRATGQYF	TGTGCCAGCTCGACGAGCGGGAGGGCCACTGGGCAGTACTTC
-	TRBV4-1	TRBJ1-3	TRBD1	CASSHNRGPGNTIYF	TGCGCCAGCAGCCACAACAGGGGGCCTGGAAACACCATATATTTT
-	TRBV7-9	TRBJ2-6	-	CASSPQGSGANVLTF	TGTGCCAGCAGCCCACAGGGCTCTGGGGCCAACGTCCTGACTTTC